Reported below is one T cell receptor beta chain. In the study's own analysis: From reference gene primer amplification, estimates of nucleated cell counts were derived. TCRdb's table, derived via immunoSEQ multiplex PCR, lists solely in-frame clones and lacks some. V, J and clone size are taken as reported in that table, and D and trimming were inferred from the DNA itself. In the table there are about 210,000 clones, approximately 81% of which are singletons. These data belong to a study of blood T cell repertoires in COVID-19. Study background: T cells, B-cell-depleted T cells, or PBMCs supplied cDNA or gDNA.

Cohorts were determined from participant-reported clinical history. V lost 4 bases and J lost 4, with 5 bases in between. This CDR3 contains 11 residues. CDR1 and CDR2 (germline): SEHNR, FQNEAQ (reference sequence). This rearrangement joins TRBV7-9 to TRBJ2-7, with unresolved D. Sequenced: PBMCs or T cells enriched from blood (not recorded which). The TCR originated in a man in his forties or fifties who had recovered from COVID-19. In DNA, the CDR3 is TGTGCCAGCAGCTCGAGGTACGAGCAGTACTTC. It specifies CASSSRYEQYF.